These 30 T cell receptor beta chains share one sample of origin, sequenced in a study of human T cells and chemical hapten exposure. TCRdb passed the RACE reads through MiXCR, listing each CDR3 protein once. The sample records 50,000 to 60,000 distinct CDR3 sequences, roughly 12% being singletons. The sample's time point: patch test 3, about 24 weeks after DPC sensitization. Treatment described: therapeutic diphenylcyclopropenone sensitization with weekly scalp DPC. The sequencing used whole blood, collected in connection with sensitization to the hapten diphenylcyclopropenone (DPC). The receptor set was obtained from a young man with alopecia areata. Some clones in this sample may be carry-over from other donors' samples.

This clonotype was picked up a small number of times. The rearrangement links TRBV7-8 to TRBJ2-1, with D perhaps assigned TRBD1 or TRBD2 (5 bases each). Trimming cost V 4 bases and J 3 bases, with 16 bases left between them. CDR1 is SGHVS, CDR2 FQNEAQ, per germline. The CDR3 extends over 16 amino acids. The CDR3 loop reads CASSSSGTTRYNEQFF. CDR3 DNA sequence: TGTGCCAGCAGCTCCTCCGGGACCACCCGCTACAATGAGCAGTTCTTC.

This clonotype appeared a few times. The rearrangement joins TRBV24-1 to TRBJ1-1; D call uncertain. Per the germline V gene, CDR1 is KGHDR and CDR2 is SFDVKD. The CDR3 loop spans 13 amino acids. V lost 0 bases to trimming and J lost 1 base, with 2 bases between them. The CDR3 nucleotides read TGTGCCACCAGTGATTTGGGGAACACTGAAGCTTTCTTT. Translation gives CATSDLGNTEAFF.

This clonotype was observed at least ten times. V is TRBV24-1 and J is TRBJ2-1, with no clear D. Between the trimmed V and J ends, which lost 0 bases and 11 bases, there was a span of 13 bases. Germline V CDR1 and CDR2: KGHDR, SFDVKD. The CDR3 is 14 amino acids. The CDR3 coding sequence is TGTGCCACCAGTGATTTGAGCCTCAATGAGAAGCAGTTCTTC. Its protein is CATSDLSLNEKQFF.

This clonotype has ten or more counts. The chain has TRBV12-3 or TRBV12-4 and TRBJ2-2; tentatively, D is TRBD1 (6 bases). V dropped 6 bases and J dropped 5 bases, with 13 bases sitting between them. The CDR3 runs to 14 residues. The CDR3 nucleotides read TGTGCCAGCAGCCCTTCAACAGGGACCGGGGAGCTGTTTTTT. This translates into CASSPSTGTGELFF.

This clonotype was counted many times. V and J are TRBV5-1 and TRBJ1-1; D unresolved. Per germline, CDR1 SGHRS and CDR2 YFSETQ. The length of the CDR3 is 13 residues. Trimming pared 0 bases from V and 0 bases from J, leaving 3 bases between. The CDR3 DNA reads TGCGCCAGCAGCTTGGCGGTGAACACTGAAGCTTTCTTT. This codes for CASSLAVNTEAFF.

The chain is built from TRBV4-2 and TRBJ2-7, with D tentatively TRBD1 (6 bases). The CDR3 is 14 residues long. Germline V lookup: CDR1 LGHNA, CDR2 YNFKEQ. Trimming stripped 4 bases from V and 5 bases from J, with 15 bases between. CDR3: CASSLSGTPNEQYF. CDR3 in DNA: TGTGCCAGCAGCCTTTCCGGGACACCCAACGAGCAGTACTTC.

This clonotype was observed many times. The gene calls are TRBV24-1 and TRBJ1-1; 8 bases line up with TRBD1. This CDR3 comprises 11 residues. Germline V gene data show CDR1 as KGHDR and CDR2 as SFDVKD. The trim removed 9 bases at V and 9 bases at J, leaving 5 bases unmatched. CDR3: CATGDRSQAFF. The CDR3 nucleotides read TGTGCCACCGGGGACAGGAGCCAAGCTTTCTTT.

J is TRBJ1-5 and V is TRBV18; 7 nucleotides align to TRBD1. Germline-derived CDR1 and CDR2 are KGHSH and LQKENI. Losses at the gene ends were 2 bases for V and 5 bases for J; bases not matched to a gene: 3. CDR3 size: 14 residues. For the CDR3, the DNA is TGTGCCAGCTCACCAAACACAGGGGATCAGCCCCAGCATTTT. Encoded protein: CASSPNTGDQPQHF.

V is TRBV20-1 and J is TRBJ1-1; 10 bases agree with TRBD1. The length of the CDR3 is 17 residues. Germline V gene sequence: CDR1 DFQATT, CDR2 SNEGSKA (reference sequence). J was trimmed by 2 bases and V by 5 bases; bases with no gene match: 14. CDR3 DNA sequence: TGCAGTGCTTGGGTACGGGACAGGGGAATATACAACACTGAAGCTTTCTTT. This gives the protein CSAWVRDRGIYNTEAFF.

This clonotype appeared a few times. The J gene is TRBJ2-2, the V gene TRBV2; D ambiguous. Trimming took off 1 base at V and 5 bases at J, with 5 bases between the two ends. Germline V CDR1 and CDR2: SNHLY, FYNNEI. CDR3 size: 13 residues. Here the CDR3 DNA reads TGTGCCAGCAGTGAAGAACCAACCGGGGAGCTGTTTTTT. As protein: CASSEEPTGELFF.

This clonotype showed up many times. V gene TRBV5-6 combines with J gene TRBJ2-6; 9 bases fit TRBD1. V shed 4 bases, J shed 4 bases, and the junction held 15 bases outside the gene matches. This CDR3 comprises 19 residues. Germline CDR1 SGHDT, CDR2 YYEEEE. The CDR3 is CASSPLAPDRGSGANVLTF. CDR3 DNA: TGTGCCAGCAGCCCTCTTGCCCCGGACAGGGGAAGCGGGGCCAACGTCCTGACTTTC. Looking up the rest from reference TRBV5-6 and TRBJ2-6 gives the full variable domain: DAGVTQSPTHLIKTRGQQVTLRCSPKSGHDTVSWYQQALGQGPQFIFQYYEEEERQRGNFPDRFSGHQFPNYSSELNVNALLLGDSALYLCASSPLAPDRGSGANVLTFGAGSRLTVL.

This clonotype was recorded at least ten times. V usage is TRBV7-6 and J usage is TRBJ1-1, with 9 positions matching TRBD1. The ends lost 5 bases at V and 0 bases at J; junction bases unmatched: 7. The CDR3 is made up of 16 amino acids. Germline CDR1 reads SGHVS; CDR2 reads FNYEAQ. The CDR3 bases are TGTGCCAGCAGCACCGGACAGGGGCACATGAACACTGAAGCTTTCTTT. Its protein product is CASSTGQGHMNTEAFF. Full variable domain (remainder filled in from reference TRBV7-6 and TRBJ1-1): GAGVSQSPRYKVTKRGQDVALRCDPISGHVSLYWYRQALGQGPEFLTYFNYEAQQDKSGLPNDRFSAERPEGSISTLTIQRTEQRDSAMYRCASSTGQGHMNTEAFFGQGTRLTVV.

The DNA of the CDR3 is TGTGCCATCCTGCAGGAGGGGCACACTGAAGCTTTCTTT. This gives the protein CAILQEGHTEAFF. This sequence joins TRBV28 and TRBJ1-1; the D gene is possibly TRBD1 (5 bases). The germline V gene has CDR1 MDHEN and CDR2 SYDVKM. V lost 10 bases and J 3 bases, leaving 15 bases between the germline ends. The CDR3 extends over 13 amino acids.

V gene TRBV2 combines with J gene TRBJ1-2; 7 bases map to TRBD1. Germline CDR1 is SNHLY and CDR2 is FYNNEI. With 4 bases clipped from V and 8 bases from J, the junction kept 10 bases outside the gene matches. The CDR3 extends over 14 amino acids. CDR3 amino acids: CASSGEQGSGGYTF. The CDR3, as DNA: TGTGCCAGCAGTGGAGAACAGGGGTCAGGAGGCTACACCTTC.

J is TRBJ1-3 and V is TRBV7-6, with D unresolved. The CDR3 has 13 amino acids. Trimming left V 5 bases short and J 0 bases short, with 5 bases between. CDR1 and CDR2 from the germline V gene are SGHVS and FNYEAQ. The CDR3, as DNA: TGTGCCAGCAGCGCATACTCTGGAAACACCATATATTTT. This sequence encodes CASSAYSGNTIYF.

This clonotype was seen only a few times. This chain uses TRBV6-6 with TRBJ1-2; D gene ambiguous. Trimming removed 6 bases at V and 2 bases at J, with 16 bases between. This CDR3 comprises 15 residues. Per germline, CDR1 MNHNY and CDR2 SVGAGI (reference sequence). The CDR3 sequence: CASSPVLGFNYGYTF. In DNA, the CDR3 is TGTGCCAGCAGCCCAGTATTAGGTTTCAACTATGGCTACACCTTC.

The V and J genes are TRBV29-1 and TRBJ2-2; no reliable D call. The CDR3 has 11 residues. Germline V gene data show CDR1 as SQVTM and CDR2 as ANQGSEA. V lost 4 bases, J lost 3 bases, and 3 bases lay in between. The CDR3 is CSVVDTGELFF. CDR3 coding DNA: TGCAGCGTTGTAGACACCGGGGAGCTGTTTTTT.

This clonotype was observed a handful of times. The rearrangement uses TRBV9 and TRBJ2-5; 8 nucleotides match TRBD2. Germline V gene sequence: CDR1 SGDLS, CDR2 YYNGEE. The junction had 9 bases not matched to a gene; V was cut back by 4 bases and J by 10 bases. CDR3 length: 13 residues. The CDR3 DNA follows: TGTGCCAGCAGCCCGCGGGGGGCCCAATTCCAGTACTTC. Translating gives CASSPRGAQFQYF.

The chain employs TRBV20-1 and TRBJ1-6; TRBD1 might be the D (6 bases). Trimming removed 6 bases from V and 0 bases from J, with 15 bases in between. The V gene's germline CDR1 is DFQATT and CDR2 SNEGSKA (reference sequence). The CDR3 covers 16 residues. For the CDR3, the DNA is TGCAGTGCCGAGGATACAGGGTCCTCCTATAATTCACCCCTCCACTTT. Amino acid sequence: CSAEDTGSSYNSPLHF.

The J gene is TRBJ2-2, the V gene TRBV7-3; 10 nucleotides agree with TRBD2. CDR1 is SGHTA and CDR2 is FQGTGA in the germline V gene. This CDR3 contains 15 residues. The V segment lost 5 bases and the J segment 6 bases; nucleotides outside the gene matches: 6. The CDR3 DNA reads TGTGCCAGCAGCCCCAGGACTAGCGGCCCCGGGGAGCTGTTTTTT. Protein: CASSPRTSGPGELFF. The whole variable domain, filled in from reference TRBV7-3 and TRBJ2-2, reads GAGVSQTPSNKVTEKGKYVELRCDPISGHTALYWYRQSLGQGPEFLIYFQGTGAADDSGLPNDRFFAVRPEGSVSTLKIQRTERGDSAVYLCASSPRTSGPGELFFGEGSRLTVL.

The chain recombines TRBV28 with TRBJ1-1, with D hard to call. Trimming took off 10 bases at V and 0 bases at J, with 12 bases between the two ends. Germline V CDR1 and CDR2: MDHEN, SYDVKM. The CDR3 has 13 residues. Here the CDR3 DNA reads TGTGCCACCAAAGGGTCCATGAACACTGAAGCTTTCTTT. Residues: CATKGSMNTEAFF.

This clonotype was seen ten or more times. CDR3 amino acids: CASSYIQGARGYTF. In DNA form, the CDR3 reads TGTGCCAGCAGTTACATACAGGGGGCTCGTGGCTACACCTTC. The chain is built from TRBV6-5 and TRBJ1-2, with 9 bases fitting TRBD1. Germline V gives CDR1 MNHEY, CDR2 SVGAGI. V was pared by 2 bases and J by 7 bases, with 5 bases of the junction left unmatched. This CDR3 is built from 14 residues.

The table lists this clonotype with a few counts. The chain joins TRBV5-5 to TRBJ1-4; the D gene is possibly TRBD1 (5 bases). Looked up from germline, CDR1 is SGHKS and CDR2 is YYEKEE (reference sequence). V was pared by 4 bases and J by 5 bases, with 15 bases between. CDR3 length equals 15 residues. The chain's CDR3 is CASSTAGTVNEKLFF. CDR3 DNA: TGTGCCAGCAGCACGGCCGGGACGGTGAATGAAAAACTGTTTTTT.

This clonotype was found many times. V gene TRBV6-5 combines with J gene TRBJ2-1; D ambiguous. Germline-derived CDR1 and CDR2 are MNHEY and SVGAGI. Trimming left V 4 bases short and J 0 bases short, with 10 bases between. The CDR3 sequence is 15 residues long. CDR3 coding DNA: TGTGCCAGCAGTTTAGTCATGAGCTCCTACAATGAGCAGTTCTTC. Translated, it gives CASSLVMSSYNEQFF.

This clonotype turned up a few times. Compared with germline, one end of the junction differs, possibly owing to a read error. The chain joins TRBV7-3 to TRBJ2-2; 11 nucleotides line up with TRBD2. The CDR3 has 15 amino acids. The germline CDR1 and CDR2 sequences are SGHTA and FQGTGA. CDR3 region: CASSPSGGPTAELFF. For the CDR3, the DNA is TGTGCCAGCAGTCCTAGCGGGGGGCCAACCGCGGAGCTGTTTTTT.

This clonotype occurred many times. V gene TRBV5-4 combines with J gene TRBJ2-3; D not resolved. The CDR3 is 11 residues long. Germline lookup yields CDR1 SGHNT and CDR2 YYREEE (reference sequence). V lost 2 bases and J lost 5, with 3 bases in between. This chain's CDR3 is CASSLEDTQYF. The CDR3 bases are TGTGCCAGCAGCTTAGAAGATACGCAGTATTTT.

This clonotype was picked up many times. This sequence joins TRBV18 and TRBJ1-1; D gene uncertain. The CDR3 runs to 14 residues. Germline lookup yields CDR1 KGHSH and CDR2 LQKENI. The germline V and J ends were trimmed by 6 bases and 1 base, with 12 bases remaining between them. DNA of the CDR3: TGTGCCAGCTCGCCCGCGAGGGCGAACACTGAAGCTTTCTTT. This translates into CASSPARANTEAFF.

This clonotype was seen at least ten times. The rearrangement uses TRBV29-1 and TRBJ2-3; no firm D call. Germline CDR1 is SQVTM and CDR2 is ANQGSEA. The CDR3 length is 12 residues. The V end lost 4 bases, the J end lost 0 bases, and 5 bases lay between the germline ends. The CDR3 DNA sequence: TGCAGCGTTGGAGTCAGCACAGATACGCAGTATTTT. Amino acids: CSVGVSTDTQYF.

The J gene is TRBJ2-5, the V gene TRBV20-1; D call uncertain. The V gene's germline CDR1 is DFQATT and CDR2 SNEGSKA (reference sequence). The V end lost 3 bases, the J end lost 5 bases, and 4 bases lay between the germline ends. There are 10 residues in the CDR3. The CDR3 spells CSARAETQYF. In DNA, the CDR3 is TGCAGTGCTAGGGCGGAGACCCAGTACTTC.

This clonotype was observed at least ten times. This chain uses TRBV12-3 or TRBV12-4 with TRBJ2-7, with D possibly matching TRBD1 (5 bases). The CDR3 is 14 residues long. Trimming pared 7 bases from V and 5 bases from J, leaving 18 bases between. As DNA, the CDR3 is TGTGCCAGCAACAAGGCAGGGTTTGTCCACGAGCAGTACTTC. Translation: CASNKAGFVHEQYF.